This TCR beta chain originates from a study of T cells in tumors after PD-1 blockade. The assay was immunoSEQ multiplex PCR, and TCRdb's table has in-frame clones only and misses some. The profile shows 45,000 to 60,000 clones, more than 65% of them singletons. Points from the study as a whole: Some novel exhausted tumor clones appeared in pre-treatment blood, suggesting peripheral recruitment.

In germline, CDR1 is SGHRS, CDR2 YFSETQ. V lost 1 base and J 0 bases, leaving 11 bases between the germline ends. The length of the CDR3 is 16 residues. This clone was seen more than once but under ten times. The antigen is unknown. The origin of this receptor is a human donor with advanced basal cell or squamous cell carcinoma (not recorded which). The genes are TRBV5-1 and TRBJ1-3; D is possibly TRBD1 (5 bases). Specimen: PBMCs, collected before anti-PD-1 therapy. CDR3 DNA sequence: TGCGCCAGCAGCTTGTACGGGACCATCTCTGGAAACACCATATATTTT. It is translated as CASSLYGTISGNTIYF.